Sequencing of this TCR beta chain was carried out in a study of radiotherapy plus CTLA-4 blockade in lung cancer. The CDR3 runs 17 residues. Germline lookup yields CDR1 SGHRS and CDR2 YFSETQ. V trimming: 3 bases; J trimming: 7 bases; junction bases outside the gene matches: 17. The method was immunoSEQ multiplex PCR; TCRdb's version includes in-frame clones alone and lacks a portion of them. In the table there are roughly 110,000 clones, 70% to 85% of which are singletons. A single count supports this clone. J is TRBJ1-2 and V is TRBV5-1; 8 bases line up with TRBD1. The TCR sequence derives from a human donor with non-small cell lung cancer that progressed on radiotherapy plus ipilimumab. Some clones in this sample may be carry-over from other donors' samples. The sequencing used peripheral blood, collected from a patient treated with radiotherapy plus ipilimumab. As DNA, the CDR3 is TGCGCCAGCAGCTACTTGGGACAGGCGCTAGGGGAATCTGGCTACACCTTC. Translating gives CASSYLGQALGESGYTF. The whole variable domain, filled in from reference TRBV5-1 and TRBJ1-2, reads KAGVTQTPRYLIKTRGQQVTLSCSPISGHRSVSWYQQTPGQGLQFLFEYFSETQRNKGNFPGRFSGRQFSNSRSEMNVSTLELGDSALYLCASSYLGQALGESGYTFGSGTRLTVV.